This TCR beta chain was recorded in a study of cytomegalovirus exposure and HLA in healthy donors. Study as a whole: An early data release held around 80 million unique TCRs from HLA-typed donors. Overall study findings and caveats: Some V segments (TRBV6-2 and TRBV6-3 among them) were excluded as indistinguishable. Judged likely to be a sequencing artifact was a cluster of highly shared sequence variants. It was reportedly the case that the classifier diagnosed cytomegalovirus status with high specificity and sensitivity.

Comment on this clone: The antigen remains undetermined.

The CDR3 is 13 amino acids. Trimming took 6 bases from V and 3 from J; bases not matched to a gene: 3. Germline CDR1 is MNHEY and CDR2 is SMNVEV (reference sequence). The PCR was carried out with 60 Vbeta primers and 13 Jbeta primers. Sequencing used immunoSEQ multiplex PCR; TCRdb keeps in-frame clones, though not all of them. The table lists around 95,000 clones, roughly 82% of them singletons. The sequence came from a man aged 30 to 45 in good health and CMV-seropositive. This sequence joins TRBV27 and TRBJ2-7, with 9 bases fitting TRBD1. Sequencing was performed on PBMCs. CDR3 protein: CASSPGQGYEQYF. CDR3 nucleotides: TGTGCCAGCAGCCCGGGACAGGGCTACGAGCAGTACTTC.